The source of this TCR beta chain is a study of read filtering for tumor transcriptome and immune sequencing (dated by TCRdb to the early 2020s). About the full investigation: Of the patients in the cohort, approximately 17 were male and some 15 were female, and their mean age was approximately 66 years, with a range of about 45 to 90. Under revised international staging, roughly 8 patients fell into R-ISS I, approximately 15 into R-ISS II and more than five into R-ISS III. After DNase treatment, whole-transcriptome libraries were prepared with the TruSeq RNA Access Library Prep Kit. TCR-region mapped reads per sample ranged from about 3.5 to 11 million with IR-seq versus only roughly 75 to 1273 with RNA-seq. Using the same bone marrow samples, the study compared TCR repertoires obtained by targeted immune repertoire sequencing with those obtained by bulk whole-transcriptome sequencing. As a main aim, a read-filtering strategy for immune repertoire data was addressed, with the specific question being whether clonotypes supported by a single read should be removed. The full study reports these points: Rather than purified T cells, the sorted CD138-negative fraction was a mixed bone marrow immune population. When single-read clonotypes were removed, the proportions of shared clonotypes in IR-seq and RNA-seq correlated more strongly. In IR-seq, single-read clonotypes were roughly four fifths of clonotypes but approximately 3.5% of total reads; in RNA-seq they were about three quarters of clonotypes and roughly 42% of reads. Clonotypes were captured by IR-seq at much higher depth and more reliably than by RNA-seq, and smaller IR-seq throughput was sufficient for identification of most shared clonotypes.

Starting from roughly 410 ng RNA, TCR libraries were constructed with the Immunoverse kit using molecular barcoded adaptors that cover the alpha/delta and beta/gamma chains. TCR library preparation was performed with the same RNA that was used for transcriptome sequencing. An Illumina HiSeq 4000 with 2 x 150 cycles was used to sequence the TCR libraries. The authors processed their data as follows. Using MiXCR, which included quality filtering and error correction, TCR reads were aligned to human V, D, J and C references and then assembled into CDR3 clonotypes. Clonotype counts and gene usage diversity were analyzed with the tcR package in R. Raw mapping reads were checked after the RNA-seq reads had been mapped by STAR aligner version 2.5.3a onto the human GRCh37 genome. IR-seq fastq files were randomly downsampled with Seqtk 1.3 to test the effect of sequencing depth on detected clonotypes. The raw public reads went through TCRdb reprocessing: fastp at Q25, MiXCR clone calling, in-frame beta chains kept. CDR3 protein duplicates are merged, each entry listing the most common genes and DNA. TCRdb's processing, not the authors', yielded these V and J calls. For this sample the table gives 50,000 to 65,000 distinct CDR3 sequences, of which approximately 20% were detected only once. The top ten clones comprise over 12% of the sample.

V and J are truncated by 3 bases and 3 bases respectively, leaving an intervening sequence of 8 bases. CDR1 and CDR2 are read off the germline V gene as SGHAT and FQNNGV. The cysteine opens and the phenylalanine closes a CDR3 of 13 amino acids. The DNA shown is the 39-base CDR3, in frame from base 1. This clonotype showed up many times. The specificity of this receptor is unknown. No base qualities exist here, and no much larger clone lies one base off it. Every patient had bone marrow sampled at the time of active disease. Bone marrow mononuclear cells were isolated by Ficoll-Hypaque density gradient centrifugation. To remove myeloma plasma cells, the cells were labeled with CD138 magnetic microbeads on a MACS separator, and CD138-negative cells were then collected by negative selection. Purity of the isolated cells was checked by flow cytometry on an Attune NxT using CD138 antibodies. TRIzol reagent was used to extract total RNA, which was then quantified with a NanoDrop spectrophotometer. For each patient, paired RNA-seq and IR-seq were run on the CD138-negative bone marrow sample from that patient.

The receptor comes from a donor at least 40 years old with multiple myeloma. The chain joins TRBV11-2 to TRBJ2-5; confidence is insufficient to name the D gene. Sequencing input: a population of CD138-negative cells sorted from bone marrow. The sample's cell subset or site label, in plain terms: bone marrow mononuclear cells depleted of CD138+ plasma/myeloma cells by negative magnetic selection. The CDR3 has the sequence CASSFIAEETQYF. The base sequence is TGTGCCAGCAGCTTCATTGCGGAAGAGACCCAGTACTTC.